The 24 T cell receptor beta chains reported below all come from one sample, sequenced in a study of control samples from healthy donors and cancer patients. Sequencing was performed with immunoSEQ multiplex PCR; in TCRdb, only in-frame clones are kept and a portion is missing. The profile shows approximately 160,000 clones, 91% of them singletons. Sequenced input: blood. Every receptor here comes from a woman aged 40 to 55 in good health.

This clone appeared a few times. The chain couples TRBV5-1 to TRBJ2-7; D not resolved. CDR1 SGHRS and CDR2 YFSETQ come from the germline V gene. CDR3 size: 15 residues. The V end lost 5 bases, the J end lost 0 bases, and 15 bases lay between the germline ends. CDR3 protein: CASSFGDMYSYEQYF. The CDR3 coding sequence is TGCGCCAGCAGTTTCGGAGACATGTACTCCTACGAGCAGTACTTC.

The chain combines TRBV12-3 or TRBV12-4 with TRBJ1-1; D gene uncertain. Trimming took off 4 bases at V and 11 bases at J, with 11 bases between the two ends. This CDR3 spans 11 amino acids. The CDR3 coding sequence is TGTGCCAGCAGTTACACGGGAATGGCTTTCTTT. Translating gives CASSYTGMAFF.

The chain combines TRBV6-1 with TRBJ1-2, with 8 bases identical to TRBD1. Germline CDR1 MNHNS, CDR2 SASEGT. The CDR3 consists of 12 residues. V lost 2 bases and J lost 10; bases outside the gene matches: 3. The CDR3 region is CASSEQGAAYTF. DNA of the CDR3: TGTGCCAGCAGTGAACAGGGGGCCGCCTACACCTTC.

The CDR3 reads CASGRTKETQYF. The DNA for the CDR3 is TGTGCCAGTGGTAGGACCAAAGAGACCCAGTACTTC. V usage is TRBV19 and J usage is TRBJ2-5; D gene unclear. V dropped 8 bases and J dropped 3 bases, with 10 bases sitting between them. Germline CDR1 reads LNHDA; CDR2 reads SQIVND (reference sequence). This CDR3 comprises 12 residues.

On this clone itself: Other DNA sequences of this sample code for an identical CDR3. This chain connects TRBV5-6 to TRBJ1-1; a weak D match, TRBD1 (6 bases). Trimming stripped 0 bases from V and 5 bases from J, with 11 bases between. Looked up from germline, CDR1 is SGHDT and CDR2 is YYEEEE. The CDR3 is made up of 14 amino acids. The CDR3 here is CASSLVGGGTEAFF. The CDR3 coding sequence is TGTGCCAGCAGCTTGGTAGGGGGTGGGACTGAAGCTTTCTTT.

The gene calls are TRBV15 and TRBJ1-3, with D possibly matching TRBD1 (5 bases). V lost 0 bases and J lost 2, with 8 bases in between. Germline V CDR1 and CDR2: LNHNV, YYDKDF (reference sequence). The CDR3 is 15 residues long. Here the CDR3 reads CATSRETGAGNTIYF. CDR3 DNA: TGTGCCACCAGCAGAGAGACGGGGGCTGGAAACACCATATATTTT.

The rearrangement links TRBV7-8 to TRBJ1-1; a weak D match, TRBD1 (5 bases). V lost 0 bases and J 7 bases, leaving 12 bases between the germline ends. Germline values: CDR1 SGHVS, CDR2 FQNEAQ. The CDR3 sequence is 14 residues long. In nucleotides, the CDR3 is TGTGCCAGCAGCTTAGCGGGGCTCCAGGATGAAGCTTTCTTT. Translation gives CASSLAGLQDEAFF.

This clone was found once. This chain uses TRBV20-1 with TRBJ1-3, with D uncertain. Between the trimmed V and J ends, which lost 3 bases and 2 bases, there was a span of 11 bases. Germline loops: CDR1 DFQATT, CDR2 SNEGSKA (reference sequence). CDR3 length equals 14 residues. The CDR3 spells CSASYGVAGNTIYF. The CDR3 DNA reads as TGCAGTGCTAGTTACGGAGTCGCTGGAAACACCATATATTTT.

J is TRBJ1-3 and V is TRBV19; D is undetermined. V was cut by 4 bases and J by 2 bases, with 15 bases left in between. The CDR3 spans 16 residues. Germline V CDR1 and CDR2: LNHDA, SQIVND (reference sequence). The DNA of the CDR3 is TGTGCCAGTAGTAGTCGGACTGAAGGGACTGGAAACACCATATATTTT. Protein: CASSSRTEGTGNTIYF.

The V and J genes are TRBV7-2 and TRBJ1-2; 8 bases fit TRBD1. The germline V gene has CDR1 SGHTA and CDR2 FQGNSA. With V trimmed by 3 bases and J by 7 bases, 7 bases remained unmatched. This CDR3 has 14 residues. For the CDR3, the DNA is TGTGCCAGCAGCTTTCAGGGGGCGCTTGCTGGCTACACCTTC. Protein product: CASSFQGALAGYTF.

The genes are TRBV12-3 or TRBV12-4 and TRBJ1-5; the D is unclear. With 8 bases removed from V and 0 bases from J, the gap between germline ends came to 5 bases. This CDR3 region has 12 residues. The CDR3 sequence is CASSVSNQPQHF. CDR3 DNA: TGTGCCAGCTCAGTTAGCAATCAGCCCCAGCATTTT.

CDR3 protein: CASSSLPPSNSPLHF. The CDR3 DNA is TGTGCCAGCAGCTCCCTCCCACCCTCGAATTCACCCCTCCACTTT. V usage is TRBV7-2 and J usage is TRBJ1-6; D is unresolved. This CDR3 has 15 amino acids. Germline CDR1 reads SGHTA; CDR2 reads FQGNSA. V was shortened by 4 bases and J by 7 bases, with 14 bases between the two germline ends.

The V call is TRBV6-6, the J call TRBJ1-1, with D perhaps matching TRBD1 (5 bases). This CDR3 is built from 15 residues. The germline V gene has CDR1 MNHNY and CDR2 SVGAGI (reference sequence). The ends were cut back, 0 bases at V and 3 bases at J, with 11 bases in the middle. CDR3 nucleotide sequence: TGTGCCAGCAGTTACTCAGTCAGGGTAGACACTGAAGCTTTCTTT. It is translated as CASSYSVRVDTEAFF.

This chain uses TRBV6-5 with TRBJ1-5; TRBD1 is a possible D gene (6 bases). The V end was cut by 4 bases, the J end by 0 bases, with 13 bases between. Per the germline V gene, CDR1 is MNHEY and CDR2 is SVGAGI. This CDR3 is 16 amino acids long. The CDR3 reads CASSSGQWNSNQPQHF. CDR3 coding DNA: TGTGCCAGCAGTTCCGGACAGTGGAATAGCAATCAGCCCCAGCATTTT.

The V call is TRBV4-1, the J call TRBJ1-1; D might be TRBD1 (6 bases). The CDR3 length is 18 residues. Trimming removed 0 bases from V and 1 base from J, with 18 bases in between. Germline V lookup: CDR1 MGHRA, CDR2 YSYEKL. As DNA, the CDR3 is TGCGCCAGCAGCCAAGATCATCTATGGACAGAGACGAACACTGAAGCTTTCTTT. Its translation: CASSQDHLWTETNTEAFF.

The genes are TRBV4-1 and TRBJ1-1, with D unresolved. Trimming shortened V by 3 bases and J by 0 bases, and 5 bases separated the two germline ends. The CDR3 length is 13 residues. The V gene's germline CDR1 is MGHRA and CDR2 YSYEKL. CDR3 in amino acids: CASSHGLNTEAFF. The CDR3 DNA sequence: TGCGCCAGCAGCCATGGGTTGAACACTGAAGCTTTCTTT.

The V and J genes are TRBV6-6 and TRBJ1-5; no definite D call. CDR1 MNHNY and CDR2 SVGAGI come from the germline V gene (reference sequence). The CDR3 is 15 residues long. The ends were cut back, 4 bases at V and 1 base at J, with 11 bases in the middle. The CDR3 region is CASSSSSPSNQPQHF. The CDR3, as DNA: TGTGCCAGCAGTTCATCCAGCCCGAGCAATCAGCCCCAGCATTTT.

V usage is TRBV5-1 and J usage is TRBJ2-1; the match to TRBD1 covers 9 bases. The junction had 4 bases not matched to a gene; V was cut back by 4 bases and J by 5 bases. This CDR3 contains 14 residues. The germline CDR1 and CDR2 sequences are SGHRS and YFSETQ. This CDR3 reads CASSRGTGHNEQFF. CDR3 in DNA: TGCGCCAGCAGCCGAGGGACAGGGCACAATGAGCAGTTCTTC.

The chain employs TRBV7-9 and TRBJ2-7; D gene unclear. The germline V and J ends were trimmed by 2 bases and 4 bases, with 6 bases remaining between them. Germline CDR1 is SEHNR and CDR2 is FQNEAQ (reference sequence). The CDR3 sequence is 12 residues long. In DNA form, the CDR3 reads TGTGCCAGCAGCTTACTTCAATACGAGCAGTACTTC. It specifies CASSLLQYEQYF.

The gene calls are TRBV27 and TRBJ1-1, with a possible D match to TRBD1 (5 bases). This CDR3 is built from 13 residues. Germline CDR1 reads MNHEY; CDR2 reads SMNVEV (reference sequence). Trimming took off 2 bases at V and 5 bases at J, with 9 bases between the two ends. The CDR3 spells CASSLGGLTEAFF. The DNA of the CDR3 is TGTGCCAGCAGTTTAGGGGGTTTGACTGAAGCTTTCTTT.

This clone appeared a single time. V is TRBV10-3 and J is TRBJ2-7, with TRBD1 as a possible D gene (5 bases). CDR1 is ENHRY and CDR2 is SYGVKD in the germline V gene. The V and J ends lost 3 bases and 5 bases respectively, with 20 bases between them. The CDR3 loop spans 16 amino acids. The CDR3 protein is CAISDPGVGRADEQYF. CDR3 DNA sequence: TGTGCCATCAGTGACCCTGGGGTAGGCAGGGCGGACGAGCAGTACTTC.

The CDR3 here is CAINDALNTEAFF. CDR3 nucleotides: TGTGCCATCAATGATGCGTTGAACACTGAAGCTTTCTTT. This chain joins TRBV10-3 and TRBJ1-1; D is unresolved. The CDR3 sequence is 13 residues long. Germline V gives CDR1 ENHRY, CDR2 SYGVKD. The ends were cut back, 7 bases at V and 0 bases at J, with 9 bases in the middle.

The V call is TRBV10-3, the J call TRBJ1-3; D not resolved. Germline values: CDR1 ENHRY, CDR2 SYGVKD. The germline V and J ends were trimmed by 3 bases and 4 bases, with 7 bases remaining between them. The CDR3 runs 13 residues. CDR3 in DNA: TGTGCCATCAGTGAACCGGAAGGAAACACCATATATTTT. Translated: CAISEPEGNTIYF.

The rearrangement uses TRBV7-8 and TRBJ1-1; D is ambiguous. CDR1 is SGHVS, CDR2 FQNEAQ, per germline. The length of the CDR3 is 13 residues. The germline V and J ends were trimmed by 5 bases and 5 bases, with 12 bases remaining between them. CDR3 loop: CASSPLGRTEAFF. Here the CDR3 DNA reads TGTGCCAGCAGCCCCTTAGGGAGGACTGAAGCTTTCTTT.